The TCR beta chain described here comes from a study of T cell repertoires in cytomegalovirus infection. Study-level information: HLA-B-restricted CMV epitopes that are well studied were used alongside recently identified HLA-C-restricted ones. Based on public TCR beta signatures, there were indications of CMV infection and of a matching HLA type.

This clonotype was picked up a small number of times. What it binds is unknown. Study-level findings and limits: Summed frequency of public TCR beta families distinguished CMV carriers with the relevant HLA.

Germline-derived CDR1 and CDR2 are LNHDA and SQIVND (reference sequence). The CDR3 has 16 residues. V gave up 2 bases and J gave up 1 base, with 12 bases separating them. From the reads, TCRdb called clonotypes with MiXCR, one entry per CDR3 protein. The sample lists about 920,000 distinct CDR3 sequences; approximately 31% were seen once. This chain joins TRBV19 and TRBJ1-5, with D uncertain. The source of this sequence is a human donor in good health (CMV status not recorded). Some clones in this sample may be carry-over from other donors' samples. Sequencing was performed on cultured CD8+ T cells from PBMCs, taken from culture after CMV antigen stimulation. CDR3 DNA sequence: TGTGCCAGTAGTATAAGGTCGGGCGGAAGCAATCAGCCCCAGCATTTT. As protein: CASSIRSGGSNQPQHF.